This paragraph reports one T cell receptor (beta chain). V lost 6 bases to trimming and J lost 8 bases, with 16 bases between them. The CDR3 contains 13 residues. CDR1 WSHSY and CDR2 SAAADI come from the germline V gene. The data stem from a study of blood T cell repertoires in COVID-19. Study processing details: Reference gene primer amplification yielded estimated nucleated cell counts. Here immunoSEQ multiplex PCR was the method, and the copy in TCRdb shows in-frame clones only, minus some. V, J and clone size reflect that table, while D and trimming were determined from the DNA. The sample has roughly 300,000 clones, approximately 84% seen once; the top ten hold around 1.6%.

The chain uses TRBV10-2 and TRBJ1-2; possibly TRBD1 for D (6 bases). This receptor was obtained from a human donor with COVID-19, enrolled during active disease. The donor label of this sample is uncertain. Sequencing was carried out using peripheral blood. The CDR3 loop reads CASSDTGLGGYTF. In nucleotides, the CDR3 is TGCGCCAGCAGCGATACAGGGCTCGGAGGCTACACCTTC.